These 4 T cell receptor beta chains came from one sample sequenced in a study of blood T cell repertoires in COVID-19. Only in-frame clones appear in the TCRdb table, and some are missing; sequencing was by immunoSEQ multiplex PCR. The table lists around 250,000 clones, roughly 85% of them singletons. The sequencing sample was made of PBMCs or T cells enriched from blood (not recorded which). The receptors stem from a man in his forties or fifties who had been exposed to COVID-19.

The chain employs TRBV30 and TRBJ2-7, with D possibly TRBD1 on 6 matching bases. Per germline, CDR1 GTSNPN and CDR2 SVGIG (reference sequence). V was clipped by 4 bases and J by 0 bases, with 16 bases between them. The CDR3 covers 15 residues. CDR3 protein: CAWTSFRGPSYEQYF. The CDR3 nucleotides read TGTGCCTGGACGAGTTTCAGGGGACCCTCCTACGAGCAGTACTTC.

Worth noting for this clone: Sequence at one end of the junction differs from germline and may be a read error. The chain links TRBV7-7 to TRBJ2-1, with a weak D call TRBD2 (6 bases). The CDR3 is made up of 14 amino acids. CDR1 is SSHAT and CDR2 is FNYEAQ in the germline V gene (reference sequence). The CDR3 region has the DNA TGTGCTAGCAGCCGGACGGTTGAGGGACTTGAGCAGTTCTTC. Translated, it gives CASSRTVEGLEQFF.

The J gene is TRBJ2-3, the V gene TRBV7-3, with 7 bases lining up with TRBD2. CDR3 length: 15 amino acids. V was pared by 5 bases and J by 7 bases, with 12 bases of the junction left unmatched. From germline, CDR1 is SGHTA and CDR2 FQGTGA. The CDR3 nucleotides read TGTGCCAGCAGCCCCATGGCGGGAGCAGGGAATACGCAGTATTTT. Protein: CASSPMAGAGNTQYF.

The rearrangement joins TRBV7-2 to TRBJ1-3; perhaps TRBD1 as D (5 bases). Trimming removed 5 bases at V and 0 bases at J, with 11 bases between. The CDR3 loop spans 15 amino acids. Germline V gene sequence: CDR1 SGHTA, CDR2 FQGNSA. Here the CDR3 reads CASSPAGRSGNTIYF. The CDR3 DNA reads TGTGCCAGCAGCCCCGCGGGACGCTCTGGAAACACCATATATTTT.